This T cell receptor (beta chain) emerged from a study of blood T cell repertoires in COVID-19. For the study at large: T cells, B-cell-depleted T cells, or PBMCs supplied cDNA or gDNA.

Germline CDR1 and CDR2: SGHTA and FQGNSA. Trimming removed 8 bases from V and 1 base from J, with 20 bases in between. The CDR3 length is 16 residues. Original methodology: Cell counts per sample came from amplifying reference gene primers. Clones were sequenced by immunoSEQ multiplex PCR, and TCRdb holds only the in-frame ones, with some missing. The V and J calls and clone size come from that table; D and trimming were worked out from the DNA. The data show 270,000 or so clones, with under 95% seen just once and 2.8% held by the top ten. Participants were aged roughly 18 to 90 years, lived in 25 or so US areas, and enrolled virtually. Exposed enrollees encountered a COVID-19 case at some point within 2 weeks before study entry.

The source material was PBMCs or T cells enriched from blood (not recorded which). The V and J genes are TRBV7-2 and TRBJ1-2; D is unresolved. The TCR originated in a middle-aged man who had been exposed to COVID-19. The CDR3 spells CASGLSSVSLNYGYTF. CDR3 nucleotide sequence: TGTGCCAGCGGGCTTAGTAGCGTATCTCTTAACTATGGCTACACCTTC.